This entry lists 5 T cell receptor beta chains sequenced from one sample in a study of OX40 agonist ivuxolimab in advanced cancers. Generated by immunoSEQ multiplex PCR, the TCRdb table keeps only in-frame clones and is missing some. The data show roughly 40,000 clones, with roughly 86% seen just once and 21% held by the top ten. The specimen was CD4+ or CD8+ T cells sorted from blood, collected in a trial of the OX40 agonist ivuxolimab. The receptors stem from an adult with an advanced solid tumor such as melanoma, head and neck, liver or kidney cancer.

The chain combines TRBV5-4 with TRBJ2-5, with 10 bases lining up with TRBD2. Germline V gene lookup returns CDR1 SGHNT and CDR2 YYREEE (reference sequence). This CDR3 has 15 amino acids. Trimming at V came to 0 bases and at J to 4 bases, leaving 3 bases not matched to a gene. Here the CDR3 reads CASSLVASGGETQYF. The CDR3 DNA follows: TGTGCCAGCAGCTTGGTGGCTAGCGGGGGAGAGACCCAGTACTTC. Full variable domain (missing parts from reference TRBV5-4 and TRBJ2-5): ETGVTQSPTHLIKTRGQQVTLRCSSQSGHNTVSWYQQALGQGPQFIFQYYREEENGRGNFPPRFSGLQFPNYSSELNVNALELDDSALYLCASSLVASGGETQYFGPGTRLLVL.

CDR3 DNA sequence: TGTGCCAGCACGCGGGGGGGCTACAATGAGCAGTTCTTC. Its protein product is CASTRGGYNEQFF. The chain links TRBV6-6 to TRBJ2-1, with TRBD2 matching over 9 bases. The germline gives CDR1 MNHNY, CDR2 SVGAGI (reference sequence). CDR3 length equals 13 residues. V dropped 7 bases and J dropped 3; count of bases not matched to a gene: 1.

In DNA form, the CDR3 reads TGTGCCAGCAGCTCGTCCTACGAGCAGTACTTC. Its translation is CASSSSYEQYF. The genes are TRBV5-4 and TRBJ2-7; D remains unclear. This CDR3 comprises 11 residues. V was cut by 3 bases and J by 1 base, with 2 bases left in between. Germline V gene lookup returns CDR1 SGHNT and CDR2 YYREEE (reference sequence). The variable domain in full, completed from reference TRBV5-4 and TRBJ2-7, reads ETGVTQSPTHLIKTRGQQVTLRCSSQSGHNTVSWYQQALGQGPQFIFQYYREEENGRGNFPPRFSGLQFPNYSSELNVNALELDDSALYLCASSSSYEQYFGPGTRLTVT.

The chain employs TRBV27 and TRBJ2-7; 10 nucleotides agree with TRBD1. J lost 5 bases, V lost 5 bases, and 6 bases had no gene match. This CDR3 comprises 14 residues. Germline V gives CDR1 MNHEY, CDR2 SMNVEV (reference sequence). CDR3 sequence (DNA): TGTGCCAGCAGTCTCCGCGGGACAGGGGACGAGCAGTACTTC. Amino acid sequence: CASSLRGTGDEQYF.

In the case of this clone: Distinct nucleotide sequences in the sample also encode this CDR3. The chain joins TRBV28 to TRBJ2-7; 8 bases fit TRBD1. CDR1 and CDR2 from the germline V gene are MDHEN and SYDVKM. Trimming cost V 2 bases and J 0 bases; bases outside gene matches: 0. The CDR3 runs 14 residues. The CDR3 spells CASSLGQGSYEQYV. For the CDR3, the DNA is TGTGCCAGCAGTTTAGGACAGGGCTCCTACGAGCAGTACGTC.